Shown below are 11 T cell receptor beta chains from a single sample sequenced in a study of T cells after yellow fever vaccination. TCRdb reprocessed the 5' RACE reads with MiXCR, giving one entry per CDR3 protein. Here the sample spans about 22,000 distinct CDR3 sequences, roughly 5.5% being singletons. The input for sequencing was PBMCs, either bulk or a sorted T-cell subset (CD4+, CD8+, memory, or dextramer-sorted; not recorded which), taken about 41 days after the first yellow fever vaccination. The receptor set was obtained from a man aged 18 to 29 who received the YFV17D yellow fever vaccine.

This clonotype was recorded at least ten times. This rearrangement joins TRBV27 to TRBJ1-2; TRBD1 agrees at 9 bases. J was trimmed by 7 bases and V by 6 bases; bases with no gene match: 6. Germline CDR1 and CDR2: MNHEY and SMNVEV (reference sequence). CDR3 length: 13 amino acids. CDR3 nucleotide sequence: TGTGCCAGCAGGACCGGGACAGGGTTTGGCTACACCTTC. Translating gives CASRTGTGFGYTF.

In its sample, this clonotype was seen many times. The CDR3 nucleotides read TGTGCCACCAGCAGAGATAGCGGCGTGCAGTTCTTC. It codes for CATSRDSGVQFF. The chain joins TRBV15 to TRBJ2-1; possible D gene TRBD2, 6 bases. CDR3 size: 12 residues. Germline values: CDR1 LNHNV, CDR2 YYDKDF (reference sequence). V was clipped by 0 bases and J by 12 bases, with 9 bases between them. The whole variable domain, remainder taken from reference TRBV15 and TRBJ2-1, is DAMVIQNPRYQVTQFGKPVTLSCSQTLNHNVMYWYQQKSSQAPKLLFHYYDKDFNNEADTPDNFQSRRPNTSFCFLDIRSPGLGDTAMYLCATSRDSGVQFFGPGTRLTVL.

This clonotype has a count of ten or more. This chain uses TRBV4-2 with TRBJ1-2; D unclear. There are 15 residues in the CDR3. The V gene's germline CDR1 is LGHNA and CDR2 YNFKEQ. Between the trimmed V and J ends, which lost 3 bases and 0 bases, there was a span of 11 bases. The CDR3 protein is CASSQGWDANYGYTF. CDR3 nucleotide sequence: TGTGCCAGCAGCCAGGGATGGGATGCTAACTATGGCTACACCTTC.

This clonotype was seen repeatedly, ten times or more. This chain links TRBV7-2 with TRBJ2-5; TRBD1 matches 11 bases. V shed 5 bases, J shed 5 bases, and the junction held 10 bases outside the gene matches. This CDR3 spans 16 amino acids. Germline CDR1 reads SGHTA; CDR2 reads FQGNSA. CDR3 in amino acids: CASSRTHRDRGETQYF. The CDR3, as DNA: TGTGCCAGCAGCCGAACCCACCGGGACAGGGGGGAGACCCAGTACTTC.

This clonotype has a count of ten or more. The genes are TRBV4-2 and TRBJ2-7; D remains ambiguous. The V end was cut by 0 bases, the J end by 3 bases, with 21 bases between. This CDR3 contains 18 residues. From germline, CDR1 is LGHNA and CDR2 YNFKEQ. The CDR3 loop is CASSQDSAFSGLDYEQYF. CDR3 DNA: TGTGCCAGCAGCCAAGATTCGGCCTTCTCAGGATTGGACTACGAGCAGTACTTC.

The sample holds many counts of this clonotype. This chain joins TRBV7-2 and TRBJ2-5; 11 bases align to TRBD1. Trimming cost V 5 bases and J 5 bases; bases outside gene matches: 4. The CDR3 contains 14 residues. Per germline, CDR1 SGHTA and CDR2 FQGNSA. The CDR3 is CASSRDRGWETQYF. DNA for the CDR3: TGTGCCAGCAGCCGGGACAGGGGGTGGGAGACCCAGTACTTC.

This clonotype showed up many times. This chain connects TRBV12-3 or TRBV12-4 to TRBJ2-2, with D tentatively TRBD1 (5 bases). The germline V and J ends were trimmed by 6 bases and 2 bases, with 10 bases remaining between them. The CDR3 spans 14 residues. DNA of the CDR3: TGTGCCAGCAGCCGCCAGGGAAACACCGGGGAGCTGTTTTTT. Translation gives CASSRQGNTGELFF.

This clonotype was recorded at least ten times. The chain is built from TRBV7-2 and TRBJ2-7; D gene unclear. Germline V gives CDR1 SGHTA, CDR2 FQGNSA. Trimming left V 4 bases short and J 7 bases short, with 11 bases between. The CDR3 loop spans 12 amino acids. The CDR3 reads CASSSTFGEQYV. The CDR3 DNA follows: TGTGCCAGCAGCTCCACCTTCGGAGAGCAGTACGTC.

Only one count was recorded for this clonotype. A clone one base away is much larger, so this may be a read error. DNA for the CDR3: TGTGCCAGCTCACCCCGACAGGGCGCGGAGACTGAAGCTTTCTTT. This codes for CASSPRQGAETEAFF. The chain recombines TRBV18 with TRBJ1-1, with TRBD1 matching 7 bases. The CDR3 totals 15 residues. The V gene end was trimmed by 3 bases and the J gene end by 5 bases; junction bases not matched to a gene: 9. Per the germline V gene, CDR1 is KGHSH and CDR2 is LQKENI.

This clonotype was seen ten or more times. The rearrangement joins TRBV11-2 to TRBJ2-2; 10 bases match TRBD2. Germline V lookup: CDR1 SGHAT, CDR2 FQNNGV. J gave up 4 bases and V 2 bases, and 4 bases lay outside the gene matches. This CDR3 spans 16 amino acids. The CDR3 DNA follows: TGTGCCAGCAGCTTACTAGCGGGGGCGTTCACCGGGGAGCTGTTTTTT. Protein: CASSLLAGAFTGELFF.

This clonotype appeared many times. The V and J genes are TRBV6-1 and TRBJ2-7; 7 nucleotides match TRBD1. The CDR3 spans 13 residues. With V trimmed by 4 bases and J by 6 bases, 6 bases remained unmatched. Germline-derived CDR1 and CDR2 are MNHNS and SASEGT. CDR3 DNA: TGTGCCAGCAGTGTGGACAGGAACCGCGAGCAGTACGTC. This gives the protein CASSVDRNREQYV.